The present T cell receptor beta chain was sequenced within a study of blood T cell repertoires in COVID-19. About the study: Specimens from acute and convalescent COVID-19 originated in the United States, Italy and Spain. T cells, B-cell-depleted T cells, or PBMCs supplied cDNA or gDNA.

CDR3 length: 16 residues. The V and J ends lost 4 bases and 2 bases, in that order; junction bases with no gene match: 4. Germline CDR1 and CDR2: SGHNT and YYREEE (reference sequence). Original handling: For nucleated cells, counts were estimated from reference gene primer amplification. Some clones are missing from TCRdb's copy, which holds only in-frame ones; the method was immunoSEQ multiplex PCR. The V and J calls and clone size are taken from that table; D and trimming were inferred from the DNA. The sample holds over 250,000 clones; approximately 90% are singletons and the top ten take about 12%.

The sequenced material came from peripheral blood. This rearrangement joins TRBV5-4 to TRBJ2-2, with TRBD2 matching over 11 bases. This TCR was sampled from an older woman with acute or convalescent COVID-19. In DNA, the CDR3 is TGTGCCAGCAGCCCTAGCGGGAGGATTAACACCGGGGAGCTGTTTTTT. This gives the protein CASSPSGRINTGELFF.